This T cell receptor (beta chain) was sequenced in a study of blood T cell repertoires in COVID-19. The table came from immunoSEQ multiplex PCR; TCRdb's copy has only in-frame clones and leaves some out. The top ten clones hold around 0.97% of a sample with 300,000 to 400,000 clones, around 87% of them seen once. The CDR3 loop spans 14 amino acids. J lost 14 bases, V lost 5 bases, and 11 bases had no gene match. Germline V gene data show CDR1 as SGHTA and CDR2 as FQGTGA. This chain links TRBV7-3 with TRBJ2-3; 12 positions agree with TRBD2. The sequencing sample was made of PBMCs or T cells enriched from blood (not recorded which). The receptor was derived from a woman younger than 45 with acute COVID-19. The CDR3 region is CASSLTGLAGRWYF. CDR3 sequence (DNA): TGTGCCAGCAGCCTTACCGGACTAGCGGGGAGGTGGTATTTT. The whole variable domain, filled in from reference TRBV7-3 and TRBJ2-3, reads GAGVSQTPSNKVTEKGKYVELRCDPISGHTALYWYRQSLGQGPEFLIYFQGTGAADDSGLPNDRFFAVRPEGSVSTLKIQRTERGDSAVYLCASSLTGLAGRWYFGPGTRLTVL.